This paragraph covers one T cell receptor beta chain sequence. Which antigen it targets is not known. Nothing much larger sits one base from this clone, and base qualities are not available. A two-step multiplex PCR amplified TCR-beta CDR3 regions from genomic DNA, and the second step of the PCR added Illumina-compatible adaptors. TCR-beta immunosequencing was carried out on an Illumina platform through the commercial immunoSEQ service. The study's own analysis went as follows. Two measures summarised the repertoires: productive clonality, and Top 10 Clones, meaning the percentage of T-cell templates coming from the ten most frequent sequences. Productive clonality ranged from 0 to 1, with 1 indicating a monoclonal population. Tumour-associated clones, identified using log10 scatter plots, were defined as sequences that made up at least 0.1% of tumour T-cell templates and were not found in the matched non-adjacent lung. Analyses were done in GraphPad Prism7 and R, with Student's t-tests for two-group comparisons, ANOVA for stages, and linear regression for relationships. TCRdb stores this immuneACCESS table with in-frame sequences only. Part of the clones is absent; in the studies checked, under half of the shortfall reflects unresolved V genes, and no reason is known for the rest. V and J calls and clone size are given by that table; D and trimming were obtained from the DNA. The sample includes 1,300 to 1,500 clones, with 70% to 80% observed a single time. Of the sample, roughly 14% falls within the top ten clones.

Genomic DNA was isolated with the QIAamp DNA kit from frozen aliquots of single-cell suspensions that had not been sorted. The tumour samples consisted of surgically resected non-small cell lung cancer tissue. Tissues arrived within 2 hours after resection and were immediately processed into single-cell suspensions. Tissue was broken up mechanically, digested enzymatically with DNase I, collagenase I and hyaluronidase for 30 minutes at 37 degrees C, and then filtered and RBC-lysed. This sample stems from a study of immune cell composition in non-small cell lung cancer (dated by TCRdb to 2016 to 2017). In the study overall: To assign histologic subtype, which was mostly lung adenocarcinoma or squamous cell carcinoma, H&E was combined with p63, CK5, Napsin A and TTF-1 immunohistochemistry. TCR-beta sequencing (Adaptive Biotechnologies) was performed on a few dozen paired NSCLC tumour and non-adjacent lung specimens plus 26 tumour-only specimens. A few tumour specimens that had TCR-beta data belonged to rare histological subtypes and were left out of the subtype comparisons. For supplementary cohort #1, made up of some eleven lung adenocarcinoma cases, paired tumour/lung TCR-beta sequencing was done and TIL populations were generated so that tumour reactivity could be assessed. General findings and caveats noted by the study authors: No significant correlation was found between smoking pack-years and tumour TCR-beta clonality. Tumour-associated clones >0.5% were found in nearly half of NSCLC cases, namely in roughly 30% of adenocarcinomas versus around 76% of squamous carcinomas. Across fewer than 13 adenocarcinoma cases, the maximal tumour-associated clone frequency showed a strong correlation with TIL tumour reactivity, but overall clonality showed no such correlation. Significantly higher Top 10 clone scores and productive clonality were observed in lung squamous cell carcinoma than in lung adenocarcinoma tumours. The reactivity cohort contained only 10 cases, and the tumour-reactive clones were not shown to have sequences in common with the dominant in vivo tumour-associated clones.

Taken from cysteine to phenylalanine, the CDR3 has 16 residues. Kept here is only the CDR3 DNA, which spans 48 bases and is read in frame from base 1. V ends up 6 bases short and J 3 bases short, with an unmatched junction base count of 9. Per the germline V gene, SGDLS is the CDR1 and YYNGEE is the CDR2. The receptor comes from a human donor with non-small cell lung cancer. The chain employs TRBV9 and TRBJ2-2; the junction holds 9 bases that match TRBD2. The source material was lung tumor tissue. CDR3 region: CASTRTSAGYTGELFF. The base sequence is TGTGCCAGCACCCGGACTAGCGCGGGATACACCGGGGAGCTGTTTTTT.